The present entry profiles one TCR beta chain with its context. TCRdb reprocessed the RT-PCR reads via MiXCR and lists one record per CDR3 protein. The table has about 570,000 distinct CDR3 sequences, around 11% seen once. These data come from a study of response to subunit inactivated influenza vaccine. Germline V gene sequence: CDR1 SGHVS, CDR2 FQNEAQ. There are 16 residues in the CDR3. After removal of 2 bases from V and 4 bases from J, the junction contained 9 bases not matched to a gene. The same data also went into a second study, on T cells expressing NK-cell markers. That work states: The cDNA for TCR beta came from 5'RACE template switching with UMIs. Each of about six donors carried dominant NKG2C+ clonotypes accounting for about 1.0-7.0% of CD8+ T cells.

The TCR originated in a man in his fifties or sixties who received an inactivated influenza vaccine. The chain employs TRBV7-8 and TRBJ2-5; 8 nucleotides agree with TRBD2. The specimen was PBMCs from blood, collected on the day of vaccination. CDR3 nucleotide sequence: TGTGCCAGCAGCTTATCTAGTTCCAGCGGGGGAGAGACCCAGTACTTC. Translated: CASSLSSSSGGETQYF.